Listed below are T cell receptor beta chains from one sample, sequenced in a study of blood T cells in healthy people across ages. TCRdb independently ran MiXCR on the 5' RACE reads; one entry per CDR3 protein. In the table there are roughly 860,000 distinct CDR3 sequences, around 62% of which are singletons. The sequencing sample was made of blood. These TCRs come from a man aged 25-45 years in good health. Both conserved end residues are part of each CDR3. A D gene is named only where the DNA matches it firmly. Size is omitted from some rows. Given values are once, few, many or a class for expanded clones.

D gene: TRBD1
J gene: TRBJ2-6
clone size: few
V gene: TRBV7-9
CDR3 protein: CASRQGHGSGANVLTF
CDR3 DNA: TGTGCCAGCAGACAGGGGCATGGGTCTGGGGCCAACGTCCTGACTTTC

D gene: NA
J gene: TRBJ2-5
clone size: NA
V gene: TRBV6-1
CDR3 protein: CASTPSGSRQETQYF
CDR3 DNA: TGTGCCAGCACCCCCAGCGGATCCCGACAAGAGACCCAGTACTTC

D gene: NA
J gene: TRBJ2-1
clone size: NA
V gene: TRBV4-2
CDR3 protein: CASSLRGARSSYNEQFF
CDR3 DNA: TGTGCCAGCAGCCTCCGGGGGGCGAGAAGCTCCTACAATGAGCAGTTCTTC

D gene: NA
J gene: TRBJ2-2
clone size: few
V gene: TRBV5-1
CDR3 protein: CASSPDGGHTGELFF
CDR3 DNA: TGCGCCAGCAGCCCGGATGGGGGTCACACCGGGGAGCTGTTTTTT

D gene: TRBD1
J gene: TRBJ2-3
clone size: NA
V gene: TRBV6-5
CDR3 protein: CASSLQTGRDTQYF
CDR3 DNA: TGTGCCAGCAGTCTTCAGACAGGGCGGGATACGCAGTATTTT

D gene: NA
J gene: TRBJ1-4
clone size: NA
V gene: TRBV12-3/TRBV12-4
CDR3 protein: CASSFHFATNEKLFF
CDR3 DNA: TGTGCCAGCAGTTTCCACTTTGCAACTAATGAAAAACTGTTTTTT

D gene: NA
J gene: TRBJ1-4
clone size: NA
V gene: TRBV9
CDR3 protein: CASSVASSSTNEKLFF
CDR3 DNA: TGTGCCAGCAGCGTAGCCAGTTCATCAACTAATGAAAAACTGTTTTTT

D gene: NA
J gene: TRBJ1-2
clone size: NA
V gene: TRBV10-3
CDR3 protein: CAIRDSNYGYTF
CDR3 DNA: TGTGCCATCAGGGATTCCAACTATGGCTACACCTTC

D gene: TRBD1
J gene: TRBJ2-7
clone size: NA
V gene: TRBV10-3
CDR3 protein: CATGQGPNEQYF
CDR3 DNA: TGTGCCACCGGACAGGGGCCCAACGAGCAGTACTTC

D gene: TRBD2
J gene: TRBJ2-3
clone size: NA
V gene: TRBV18
CDR3 protein: CASSPRTSGASTDTQYF
CDR3 DNA: TGTGCCAGCTCACCACGGACTAGCGGGGCTAGCACAGATACGCAGTATTTT

D gene: TRBD2
J gene: TRBJ2-1
clone size: once
V gene: TRBV5-1
CDR3 protein: CASSFDTGTSDREQFF
CDR3 DNA: TGCGCCAGCAGCTTTGATACCGGGACTAGCGACCGTGAGCAGTTCTTC

D gene: TRBD1
J gene: TRBJ2-1
clone size: few
V gene: TRBV11-3
CDR3 protein: CASSLDKGDRGRDEQFF
CDR3 DNA: TGTGCCAGCAGCTTAGATAAGGGGGACAGGGGGCGCGATGAGCAGTTCTTC

D gene: NA
J gene: TRBJ2-1
clone size: few
V gene: TRBV4-2
CDR3 protein: CASSQDAGIYNEQFF
CDR3 DNA: TGTGCCAGCAGCCAAGACGCGGGAATCTACAATGAGCAGTTCTTC

D gene: NA
J gene: TRBJ1-1
clone size: NA
V gene: TRBV7-9
CDR3 protein: CASSLPPVNTEAFF
CDR3 DNA: TGTGCCAGCAGCTTACCCCCAGTGAACACTGAAGCTTTCTTT

D gene: NA
J gene: TRBJ2-5
clone size: NA
V gene: TRBV4-3
CDR3 protein: CASSPEGTGETQYF
CDR3 DNA: TGCGCCAGCAGCCCCGAGGGGACGGGAGAGACCCAGTACTTC

D gene: TRBD1
J gene: TRBJ1-2
clone size: NA
V gene: TRBV6-2/TRBV6-3
CDR3 protein: CASSLQGAFTF
CDR3 DNA: TGTGCCAGCAGTTTACAGGGGGCATTCACCTTC

D gene: NA
J gene: TRBJ2-3
clone size: NA
V gene: TRBV28
CDR3 protein: CASSFWGPSTDTQYF
CDR3 DNA: TGTGCCAGCAGTTTTTGGGGGCCTAGCACAGATACGCAGTATTTT

D gene: TRBD1
J gene: TRBJ2-3
clone size: NA
V gene: TRBV6-6
CDR3 protein: CASSLSQGDRDTQYF
CDR3 DNA: TGTGCCAGCAGTTTATCACAGGGGGACAGAGATACGCAGTATTTT

D gene: NA
J gene: TRBJ2-3
clone size: NA
V gene: TRBV10-3
CDR3 protein: CAISEKSADTSTDTQYF
CDR3 DNA: TGTGCCATCAGTGAGAAATCCGCGGACACTAGCACAGATACGCAGTATTTT

D gene: TRBD1
J gene: TRBJ1-2
clone size: few
V gene: TRBV29-1
CDR3 protein: CSVAGTGGDYTF
CDR3 DNA: TGCAGCGTAGCCGGGACAGGAGGTGACTACACCTTC

D gene: TRBD1
J gene: TRBJ2-5
clone size: NA
V gene: TRBV6-6
CDR3 protein: CASSTRGQGAGETQYF
CDR3 DNA: TGTGCCAGCAGTACCCGTGGACAGGGGGCAGGAGAGACCCAGTACTTC

D gene: TRBD1
J gene: TRBJ1-4
clone size: few
V gene: TRBV7-9
CDR3 protein: CASSRDSNEKLFF
CDR3 DNA: TGTGCCAGCAGCCGGGACAGTAATGAAAAACTGTTTTTT

D gene: NA
J gene: TRBJ2-3
clone size: few
V gene: TRBV15
CDR3 protein: CATSRDPGEITDTQYF
CDR3 DNA: TGTGCCACCAGCAGAGATCCAGGGGAGATCACAGATACGCAGTATTTT

D gene: TRBD2
J gene: TRBJ2-3
clone size: once
V gene: TRBV9
CDR3 protein: CASSVATSGLGTQYF
CDR3 DNA: TGTGCCAGCAGCGTAGCTACTAGCGGCCTTGGTACGCAGTATTTT

D gene: TRBD1
J gene: TRBJ2-3
clone size: NA
V gene: TRBV4-3
CDR3 protein: CASSQTGTGEDTQYF
CDR3 DNA: TGCGCCAGCAGCCAGACCGGGACAGGGGAAGATACGCAGTATTTT

D gene: NA
J gene: TRBJ2-3
clone size: NA
V gene: TRBV20-1
CDR3 protein: CSCTGPHGDTQYF
CDR3 DNA: TGCAGTTGTACGGGACCCCACGGAGATACGCAGTATTTT

D gene: NA
J gene: TRBJ1-4
clone size: NA
V gene: TRBV6-6
CDR3 protein: CASSRGGIEKLFF
CDR3 DNA: TGTGCCAGCTCCAGAGGCGGGATCGAAAAACTGTTTTTT

D gene: TRBD2
J gene: TRBJ2-7
clone size: NA
V gene: TRBV3-1
CDR3 protein: CASSPETSGVYEQYF
CDR3 DNA: TGTGCCAGCAGCCCCGAAACTAGCGGGGTGTACGAGCAGTACTTC

D gene: TRBD2
J gene: TRBJ2-5
clone size: NA
V gene: TRBV29-1
CDR3 protein: CSGGTSKETQYF
CDR3 DNA: TGCAGCGGCGGGACTAGTAAAGAGACCCAGTACTTC

D gene: NA
J gene: TRBJ2-3
clone size: few
V gene: TRBV20-1
CDR3 protein: CSASLFPDTQYF
CDR3 DNA: TGCAGTGCTTCGTTATTCCCAGATACGCAGTATTTT

D gene: TRBD2
J gene: TRBJ2-5
clone size: NA
V gene: TRBV12-3/TRBV12-4
CDR3 protein: CASSSPTSGGQETQYF
CDR3 DNA: TGTGCCAGCAGTTCGCCGACTAGCGGGGGCCAAGAGACCCAGTACTTC

D gene: NA
J gene: TRBJ2-5
clone size: few
V gene: TRBV7-8
CDR3 protein: CASSLGQFQETQYF
CDR3 DNA: TGTGCCAGCAGCTTAGGACAATTTCAAGAGACCCAGTACTTC

D gene: NA
J gene: TRBJ2-7
clone size: NA
V gene: TRBV6-5
CDR3 protein: CASSHNLFREQYF
CDR3 DNA: TGTGCCAGCAGCCATAACCTATTCAGGGAGCAGTACTTC

D gene: NA
J gene: TRBJ2-3
clone size: NA
V gene: TRBV7-2
CDR3 protein: CASSLKAGPRPTDTQYF
CDR3 DNA: TGTGCCAGCAGCTTAAAGGCGGGCCCTCGGCCCACAGATACGCAGTATTTT